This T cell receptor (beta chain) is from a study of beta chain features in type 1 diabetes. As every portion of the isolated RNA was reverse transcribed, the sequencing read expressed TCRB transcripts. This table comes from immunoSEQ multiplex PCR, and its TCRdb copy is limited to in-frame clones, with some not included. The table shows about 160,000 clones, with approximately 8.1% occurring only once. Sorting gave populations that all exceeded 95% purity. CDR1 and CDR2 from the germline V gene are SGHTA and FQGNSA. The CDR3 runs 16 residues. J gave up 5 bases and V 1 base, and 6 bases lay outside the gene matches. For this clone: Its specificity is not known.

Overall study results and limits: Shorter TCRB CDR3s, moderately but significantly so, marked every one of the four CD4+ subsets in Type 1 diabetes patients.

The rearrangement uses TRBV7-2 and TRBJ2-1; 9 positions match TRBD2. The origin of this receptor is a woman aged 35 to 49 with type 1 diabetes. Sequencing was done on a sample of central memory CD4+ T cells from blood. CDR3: CASSLDSGRGNNEQFF. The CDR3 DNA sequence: TGTGCCAGCAGCTTAGATAGCGGGAGAGGGAACAATGAGCAGTTCTTC.